This T cell receptor beta chain appears in the sequencing data of a study of cytomegalovirus exposure and HLA in healthy donors. The CDR3 has 17 amino acids. The V gene's germline CDR1 is SGHDT and CDR2 YYEEEE. With 4 bases clipped from V and 4 bases from J, the junction kept 9 bases outside the gene matches. PCR used 60 Vbeta primers and 13 Jbeta primers. Sequenced by immunoSEQ multiplex PCR; TCRdb stores in-frame clones only, minus some. The sample holds 180,000 or so clones; about 69% are singletons and the top ten take around 3%. Note on this clone: Its antigen is undetermined.

The study's findings and limits: Among TCR beta chains, those listed as cytomegalovirus-associated numbered roughly 150.

The specimen was PBMCs. The receptor was derived from a male donor in good health and CMV-seronegative. The V gene is TRBV5-6, the J gene TRBJ2-2; 11 positions match TRBD1. CDR3 sequence: CASSPPGQGATTGELFF. As DNA, the CDR3 is TGTGCCAGCAGCCCCCCCGGACAGGGGGCGACCACCGGGGAGCTGTTTTTT.